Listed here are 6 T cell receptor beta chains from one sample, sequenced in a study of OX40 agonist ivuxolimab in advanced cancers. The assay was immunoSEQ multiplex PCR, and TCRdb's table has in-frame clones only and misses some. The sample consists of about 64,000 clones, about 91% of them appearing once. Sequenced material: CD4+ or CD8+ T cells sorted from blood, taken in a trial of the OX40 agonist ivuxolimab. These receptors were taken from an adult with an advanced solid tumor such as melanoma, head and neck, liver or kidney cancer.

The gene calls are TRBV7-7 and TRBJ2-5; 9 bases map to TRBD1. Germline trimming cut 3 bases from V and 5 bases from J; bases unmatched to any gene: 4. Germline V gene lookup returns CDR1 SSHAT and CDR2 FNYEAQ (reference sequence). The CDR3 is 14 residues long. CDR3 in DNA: TGTGCCAGCAGCTTGACAGGGGGAAAGGAGACCCAGTACTTC. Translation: CASSLTGGKETQYF.

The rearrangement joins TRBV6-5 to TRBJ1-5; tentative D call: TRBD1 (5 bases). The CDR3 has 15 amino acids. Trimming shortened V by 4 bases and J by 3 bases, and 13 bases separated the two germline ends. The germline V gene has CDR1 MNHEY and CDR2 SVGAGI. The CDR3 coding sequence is TGTGCCAGCAGTTCCCGGGAGGGGATCAATCAGCCCCAGCATTTT. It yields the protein CASSSREGINQPQHF.

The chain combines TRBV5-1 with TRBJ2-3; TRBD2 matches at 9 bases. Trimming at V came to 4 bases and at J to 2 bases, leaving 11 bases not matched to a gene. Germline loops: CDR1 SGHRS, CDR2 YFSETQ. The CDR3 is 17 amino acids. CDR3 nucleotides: TGCGCCAGCAGCCCCACTCCGGGACTAGCAGTCACAGATACGCAGTATTTT. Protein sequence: CASSPTPGLAVTDTQYF.

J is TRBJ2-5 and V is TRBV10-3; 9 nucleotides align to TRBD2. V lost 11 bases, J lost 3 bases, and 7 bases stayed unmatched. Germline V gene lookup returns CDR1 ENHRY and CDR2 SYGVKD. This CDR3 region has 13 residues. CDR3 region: CASAPSGKETQYF. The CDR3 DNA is TGTGCCTCAGCTCCTAGCGGGAAAGAGACCCAGTACTTC.

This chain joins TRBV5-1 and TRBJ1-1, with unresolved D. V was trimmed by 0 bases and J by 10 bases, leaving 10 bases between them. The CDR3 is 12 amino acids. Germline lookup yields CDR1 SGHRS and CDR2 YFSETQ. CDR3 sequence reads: CASSLEQGGAFF. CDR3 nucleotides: TGCGCCAGCAGCTTGGAGCAAGGAGGAGCTTTCTTT.

The CDR3 DNA reads TGCGCCAGCAGCTCCGACAGGATGAATCAGTACTTC. This gives the protein CASSSDRMNQYF. The V and J genes are TRBV5-1 and TRBJ2-7; TRBD1 is a possible D gene (6 bases). Germline V gene data show CDR1 as SGHRS and CDR2 as YFSETQ. This CDR3 region has 12 residues. V was trimmed by 3 bases and J by 10 bases, leaving 14 bases between them.